This T cell receptor beta chain appears in the sequencing data of a study of blood T cell repertoires in COVID-19. Only in-frame clones appear in the TCRdb table, and some are missing; sequencing was by immunoSEQ multiplex PCR. The sample carries approximately 150,000 clones, 83% recorded once. The CDR3 is 16 residues long. Germline V CDR1 and CDR2: MDHEN, SYDVKM. V shed 1 base and J 4 bases; nucleotides not matched to a gene: 7. Sequencing was done on a sample of peripheral blood. This chain connects TRBV28 to TRBJ1-2, with 9 bases matching TRBD1. This receptor was identified in a woman in her sixties or seventies who had recovered from COVID-19. CDR3 sequence (DNA): TGTGCCAGCAGTTTATTACAGGGGGCAGGGGGCTATGGCTACACCTTC. Its protein is CASSLLQGAGGYGYTF.